This TCR beta chain was captured by sequencing in a study of shared clonotypes between healthy human individuals. Method: immunoSEQ multiplex PCR; TCRdb's copy keeps in-frame clones and lacks some. In the table there are 1,100,000 or so clones, about four fifths of which are singletons. V was trimmed by 0 bases and J by 5 bases, leaving 14 bases between them. CDR3 length equals 15 residues. Germline V lookup: CDR1 SGHRS, CDR2 YFSETQ. The V call is TRBV5-1, the J call TRBJ1-1; tentative D call: TRBD1 (6 bases). The material sequenced was memory CD4+ T cells from PBMCs. Subset reported: CD45RA-negative fraction. This receptor was obtained from a man between 18 and 35 years old in good health. Some clones in this sample may be carry-over from other donors' samples. The CDR3 bases are TGCGCCAGCAGCTTGGCCTTCTTAGGGGGGACTGAAGCTTTCTTT. It specifies CASSLAFLGGTEAFF.